The source of this TCR beta chain is a study of regulatory T cells in long-lasting Graves disease. CDR3-region Arm-PCR and iRepertoire HTBI primers produced the TCR beta libraries. TCRdb reprocessed the multiplex PCR reads with MiXCR, giving one entry per CDR3 protein. The table lists around 500,000 distinct CDR3 sequences, around 16% of them singletons. This clonotype appeared a single time. Its antigen is as yet unknown. Trimming removed 3 bases at V and 5 bases at J, with 16 bases between. The CDR3 spans 15 residues. The germline V gene encodes CDR1 KGHSH and CDR2 LQKENI. Study-wide results and caveats: Persistent Graves' patients had lower TCR diversity than newly diagnosed ones. Clonotypes that were public and shared totalled some 2,900 in persistent patients versus 800 to 1,000 in new patients. Under persistent disease, TRBV28, TRBJ1-2 and TRBJ2-5 were used preferentially.

Stated time point: newly diagnosed GD, antithyroid drugs for less than 3 months. PBMC RNA served as the TCR library source. The same data also went into a second study, on T cells in Graves' hyperthyroidism and ophthalmopathy. That study adds: Exclusions: uncontrolled infection, other autoimmune disease, pregnancy, lactation.

This rearrangement joins TRBV18 to TRBJ1-2; a possible D gene is TRBD1 (6 bases). The sample was peripheral blood mononuclear cells (PBMCs), taken at new diagnosis, from a patient treated with antithyroid drugs. The clonotype was recovered from a woman aged 35-60 years with Graves disease. The CDR3 loop is CASSPPGLQGYGYTF. In DNA, the CDR3 is TGTGCCAGCTCACCCCCGGGCCTCCAGGGGTATGGCTACACCTTC. Based on the CDR3 plus reference TRBV18 and TRBJ1-2, the full variable domain is NAGVMQNPRHLVRRRGQEARLRCSPMKGHSHVYWYRQLPEEGLKFMVYLQKENIIDESGMPKERFSAEFPKEGPSILRIQQVVRGDSAAYFCASSPPGLQGYGYTFGSGTRLTVV.